What follows are 19 T cell receptor beta chains derived from one specimen sequenced in a study of blood T cell repertoires in COVID-19. TCRdb's copy holds only in-frame clones and misses some; the assay was immunoSEQ multiplex PCR. The table has 150,000 or so clones, almost 85% seen once. Input material: peripheral blood. The receptor source for this set is a man aged 18 to 29 with active or convalescent COVID-19.

V is TRBV29-1 and J is TRBJ2-1; TRBD1 agrees at 9 bases. Trimming removed 7 bases from V and 6 bases from J; junction bases left unmatched: 1. Germline V gene data show CDR1 as SQVTM and CDR2 as ANQGSEA. The CDR3 contains 11 residues. In DNA, the CDR3 is TGCAGCGCGGGACAGGGCAATGAGCAGTTCTTC. Translated, it gives CSAGQGNEQFF.

In its sample, this clone was seen once. V usage is TRBV3-1 (or the pseudogene TRBV3-2) and J usage is TRBJ2-7; D gene uncertain. Germline lookup yields CDR1 LGHDT and CDR2 YNNKEL (reference sequence). The CDR3 is made up of 15 amino acids. V was trimmed by 1 base and J by 0 bases, leaving 10 bases between them. The DNA of the CDR3 is TGTGCCAGCAGCCAAGTGGGCTCGAGCTCCTACGAGCAGTACTTC. Translating gives CASSQVGSSSYEQYF.

This clone was detected only once. The CDR3 region is CASSQERTGADEAFF. CDR3 DNA sequence: TGCGCCAGCAGCCAAGAACGGACAGGGGCGGATGAAGCTTTCTTT. The rearrangement links TRBV4-1 to TRBJ1-1; TRBD1 matches at 9 bases. Germline V gives CDR1 MGHRA, CDR2 YSYEKL. The CDR3 has 15 residues. The junction had 6 bases not matched to a gene; V was cut back by 0 bases and J by 7 bases.

V usage is TRBV19 and J usage is TRBJ1-2; 8 bases line up with TRBD1. CDR3 size: 15 residues. V shed 4 bases and J 2 bases; nucleotides not matched to a gene: 6. Germline V gives CDR1 LNHDA, CDR2 SQIVND (reference sequence). CDR3 in DNA: TGTGCCAGTAGTACCTCAGGGGGCTCCAACTATGGCTACACCTTC. Amino acid sequence: CASSTSGGSNYGYTF.

The V gene is TRBV7-8, the J gene TRBJ1-5; maybe TRBD1 (6 bases). V was pared by 5 bases and J by 3 bases, with 11 bases between. The CDR3 totals 14 residues. CDR1 and CDR2 (germline): SGHVS, FQNEAQ. The CDR3 loop reads CASSLNRANQPQHF. For the CDR3, the DNA is TGTGCCAGCAGCCTGAACAGGGCCAATCAGCCCCAGCATTTT. Filled out from reference TRBV7-8 and TRBJ1-5, the complete variable domain reads GAGVSQSPRYKVAKRGQDVALRCDPISGHVSLFWYQQALGQGPEFLTYFQNEAQLDKSGLPSDRFFAERPEGSVSTLKIQRTQQEDSAVYLCASSLNRANQPQHFGDGTRLSIL.

The V and J genes are TRBV5-1 and TRBJ2-7; 7 bases fit TRBD2. CDR1 and CDR2 from the germline V gene are SGHRS and YFSETQ. Trimming cost V 4 bases and J 4 bases; bases outside gene matches: 11. This CDR3 is 15 amino acids long. CDR3 sequence reads: CASSLRQGGMYEQYF. The CDR3, as DNA: TGCGCCAGCAGCCTGCGGCAGGGAGGGATGTACGAGCAGTACTTC.

The V and J genes are TRBV4-1 and TRBJ2-7; 9 bases align to TRBD2. With 1 base clipped from V and 2 bases from J, the junction kept 3 bases outside the gene matches. This CDR3 contains 15 residues. From germline, CDR1 is MGHRA and CDR2 YSYEKL. The CDR3 coding sequence is TGCGCCAGCAGCCAAGCCATAGCGGGGGCCTACGAGCAGTACTTC. It codes for CASSQAIAGAYEQYF.

A few counts support this clone. The rearrangement joins TRBV3-1 (or the pseudogene TRBV3-2) to TRBJ2-1, with 11 positions matching TRBD2. The CDR3 covers 15 residues. Losses at the gene ends were 4 bases for V and 7 bases for J; bases not matched to a gene: 6. Germline V gene sequence: CDR1 LGHDT, CDR2 YNNKEL (reference sequence). The DNA of the CDR3 is TGTGCCAGCAGCCTCGGGACTAGCGGAAGAAATGAGCAGTTCTTC. Its protein is CASSLGTSGRNEQFF.

This clone was counted only a few times. The CDR3: CASRRFGALLDGYTF. DNA of the CDR3: TGTGCCAGCAGAAGGTTTGGGGCCTTGTTGGATGGCTACACCTTC. V is TRBV5-8 and J is TRBJ1-2; D might be TRBD1 (5 bases). Germline CDR1 and CDR2: SGHTS and YDEGEE. Trimming stripped 5 bases from V and 6 bases from J, with 20 bases between. The CDR3 extends over 15 amino acids.

V and J are TRBV5-5 and TRBJ1-5; a possible D gene is TRBD1 (5 bases). Germline V CDR1 and CDR2: SGHKS, YYEKEE (reference sequence). The CDR3 has 14 amino acids. The germline V and J ends were trimmed by 4 bases and 0 bases, with 8 bases remaining between them. CDR3 coding DNA: TGTGCCAGCAGCCGACAGTATAGCAATCAGCCCCAGCATTTT. Residues: CASSRQYSNQPQHF.

CDR3 in amino acids: CASSRQGADTGELFF. The CDR3, as DNA: TGTGCCAGCAGCCGACAGGGGGCGGACACCGGGGAGCTGTTTTTT. The chain carries TRBV2 and TRBJ2-2; 10 nucleotides match TRBD1. The length of the CDR3 is 15 residues. Germline values: CDR1 SNHLY, CDR2 FYNNEI. The V and J ends lost 6 bases and 3 bases, in that order; junction bases with no gene match: 4.

The genes are TRBV19 and TRBJ1-1; D unresolved. Trimming pared 9 bases from V and 3 bases from J, leaving 17 bases between. This CDR3 is built from 14 residues. Germline V gene lookup returns CDR1 LNHDA and CDR2 SQIVND (reference sequence). For the CDR3, the DNA is TGTGCCAGCTTGGCGACGGGATTGTACACTGAAGCTTTCTTT. Translating gives CASLATGLYTEAFF.

This clone was found once. The genes are TRBV7-9 and TRBJ2-2; TRBD1 matches at 8 bases. With 2 bases clipped from V and 4 bases from J, the junction kept 15 bases outside the gene matches. The CDR3 has 19 residues. Germline assignment: CDR1 SEHNR and CDR2 FQNEAQ (reference sequence). The DNA for the CDR3 is TGTGCCAGCAGCTTAAGTTCTCCCAGGAAACAGGGGGGCACCGGGGAGCTGTTTTTT. Its translation: CASSLSSPRKQGGTGELFF.

This clone has a single count. This rearrangement joins TRBV24-1 to TRBJ2-1; the match to TRBD1 covers 10 bases. CDR3 length: 15 amino acids. V dropped 7 bases and J dropped 9; count of bases not matched to a gene: 11. Per germline, CDR1 KGHDR and CDR2 SFDVKD. The DNA of the CDR3 is TGTGCCACCAGCAAACCCGGGACAGGGGTCGGTGAGCAGTTCTTC. Translating it yields CATSKPGTGVGEQFF.

The gene calls are TRBV28 and TRBJ1-4; D possibly corresponds to TRBD1 (5 bases). From germline, CDR1 is MDHEN and CDR2 SYDVKM. The CDR3 sequence is 15 residues long. Trimming removed 4 bases at V and 7 bases at J, with 16 bases between. The CDR3, as DNA: TGTGCCAGCAGTTATAGATCAGGGCTGGGTGAAAAACTGTTTTTT. Its translation is CASSYRSGLGEKLFF.

The chain uses TRBV2 and TRBJ2-7, with 9 bases fitting TRBD2. CDR3 length equals 15 residues. J lost 3 bases, V lost 8 bases, and 11 bases had no gene match. The V gene's germline CDR1 is SNHLY and CDR2 FYNNEI. The CDR3 sequence: CASRESSGGYYEQYF. Here the CDR3 DNA reads TGTGCCAGCCGCGAAAGTAGCGGGGGTTACTACGAGCAGTACTTC.

The V call is TRBV3-1 (or the pseudogene TRBV3-2), the J call TRBJ1-1; a possible D gene is TRBD1 (6 bases). In germline, CDR1 is LGHDT, CDR2 YNNKEL (reference sequence). CDR3 length: 14 residues. V was pared by 6 bases and J by 1 base, with 12 bases between. The CDR3 loop reads CASSQQGRNTEAFF. DNA for the CDR3: TGTGCCAGCAGTCAACAGGGAAGGAACACTGAAGCTTTCTTT.

Written as DNA, the CDR3 is TGTGCCAGCAGTACGTACTTCCCCGGGGATCAGCCCCAGCATTTT. Amino acids: CASSTYFPGDQPQHF. The chain links TRBV6-6 to TRBJ1-5, with no clear D. This CDR3 is 15 amino acids long. Trimming cost V 5 bases and J 5 bases, with 16 bases left between them. Germline V CDR1 and CDR2: MNHNY, SVGAGI (reference sequence).

The V call is TRBV4-1, the J call TRBJ1-2, with D possibly TRBD1 on 5 matching bases. CDR1 and CDR2 from the germline V gene are MGHRA and YSYEKL. Trimming pared 1 base from V and 6 bases from J, leaving 15 bases between. The length of the CDR3 is 15 residues. The CDR3 loop reads CASSQAGGDMDGYTF. The CDR3, as DNA: TGCGCCAGCAGCCAAGCCGGGGGGGATATGGATGGCTACACCTTC.